This T cell receptor beta chain was documented in a study of T cells in Graves' hyperthyroidism and ophthalmopathy (dated by TCRdb to between 2018 and 2020). Background on the whole study: To identify TCR V-J signatures that set the groups apart, the researchers used a discovery cohort of approximately 98 patients, made up of around 42 with Graves' ophthalmopathy and 57 with stable Graves' hyperthyroidism. Whether ophthalmopathy could be predicted prospectively was tested in an independent validation cohort made up of roughly 19 hyperthyroidism patients plus 17 patients who later progressed to ophthalmopathy. The approximately 100 discovery patients were divided at random into training and test sets in a 7:3 ratio. The study also compared thyroid tissue and blood T-cell repertoires from more than 5 Graves' hyperthyroidism patients. Following sampling, methimazole starting at 30 mg daily was given to hyperthyroidism patients, and high-dose intravenous methylprednisolone was given to ophthalmopathy patients. According to the paper, TCR Vbeta CDR3 sequencing was carried out on about 140 peripheral blood samples, which came from approximately 43 ophthalmopathy, about 75 hyperthyroidism and 17 progressor patients. The study at large found these results: Sample size was not statistically predetermined, and investigators were not blinded to group allocation. In validation, the model predicted progression to ophthalmopathy a median of 6.5 months before onset, with over 55% sensitivity and roughly 72% specificity. A 13 V-J signature model separated ophthalmopathy from stable hyperthyroidism, with around 88% sensitivity and 81% to 83% specificity in cross-validation and 80%/75% in testing. Most expanded thyroid clonotypes (frequency above 0.001) were also found in blood, which suggests that blood repertoires may mirror thyroid immune responses.

Notes on this clonotype: Its antigen specificity is not known. Base qualities were left out, and no much larger clone turns up one base away.

In the germline V gene (reference sequence), CDR1 corresponds to MNHNY and CDR2 to SVGAGI. The CDR3 sequence holds 15 residues, the cysteine and phenylalanine included. This entry keeps only the CDR3 DNA: 45 bases, framed from base 1. Deletion took 10 bases off V and 3 bases off J, with a span of 21 bases between the germline ends. Graves' hyperthyroidism was defined as stable when no progression to ophthalmopathy occurred over 18 months of follow-up. Hyperthyroidism patients were aged 18 to 65 years and newly diagnosed, with disease duration of less than 2 months. Exclusion was applied to patients with uncontrolled infections, other autoimmune diseases, pregnancy or lactation. Clinical symptoms, serum thyroxine and TRAb, thyroid ultrasound, and orbital computed tomography formed the basis for the diagnoses. Trizol reagent was used to extract total RNA, and RNA quality was then checked on an Agilent 2100 Bioanalyzer.

The TCR beta CDR3 regions were amplified from the RNA transcripts. The TCR CDR3 was subjected to a first round of RT-PCR using the HTBI primer set and the Qiagen OneStep RT-PCR kit. The libraries were constructed in a second round of multiplex PCR and then size-selected and purified. Paired-end sequencing of the libraries was performed with 100 bp reads on an Illumina HiSeq2000. The authors processed their data as follows. SOAPnuke was used to process the raw data, with reads discarded if the reads contained adapters or uncalled bases, had a mean Phred below 15, or lacked an exact constant-primer or identifier match. COPE v1.2.5 was used to merge high-quality paired reads, and clonotypes were defined as unique nucleotide sequences. Clonotypes were aligned to IMGT TRBV, TRBD and TRBJ reference segments using MiTCR v1.1. The analysis was restricted to V-J combinations with a frequency above 0.0001, which together covered 98% to 99.2% of the repertoires. A TCS score was defined as the ratio between F50 (clonal expansion) and ExV (chaos), using BLOSUM62-based TCRdist between CDR3 peptides within each V-J. Welch's t-statistics and random forest reduced around 510 V-J features to some 14, which were used in a naive Bayes classifier (R e1071). Using fastp at Q25 and MiXCR, TCRdb reprocessed the public reads and kept productive beta chains. Rows merge per CDR3 protein into single entries with the most common DNA and genes. The V and J calls follow TCRdb's processing rather than the paper's. In all, the sample holds about 540,000 distinct CDR3 sequences, and roughly 46% of those were seen once. Of the sample, just under 8.5% falls within the top ten clones.

The TCR originated in a young woman with Graves' hyperthyroidism. Donor details come from another sample of the same person, matched by shared clones. The sequence is built from TRBV6-6 and TRBJ1-2; the D gene is perhaps TRBD1, on 5 matching bases. The specimen was peripheral blood or thyroid tissue (not recorded which). This receptor carries the CDR3 CAIQSRAGNDYGYTF. The nucleotides read TGTGCCATACAATCCAGGGCCGGCAATGACTATGGCTACACCTTC.